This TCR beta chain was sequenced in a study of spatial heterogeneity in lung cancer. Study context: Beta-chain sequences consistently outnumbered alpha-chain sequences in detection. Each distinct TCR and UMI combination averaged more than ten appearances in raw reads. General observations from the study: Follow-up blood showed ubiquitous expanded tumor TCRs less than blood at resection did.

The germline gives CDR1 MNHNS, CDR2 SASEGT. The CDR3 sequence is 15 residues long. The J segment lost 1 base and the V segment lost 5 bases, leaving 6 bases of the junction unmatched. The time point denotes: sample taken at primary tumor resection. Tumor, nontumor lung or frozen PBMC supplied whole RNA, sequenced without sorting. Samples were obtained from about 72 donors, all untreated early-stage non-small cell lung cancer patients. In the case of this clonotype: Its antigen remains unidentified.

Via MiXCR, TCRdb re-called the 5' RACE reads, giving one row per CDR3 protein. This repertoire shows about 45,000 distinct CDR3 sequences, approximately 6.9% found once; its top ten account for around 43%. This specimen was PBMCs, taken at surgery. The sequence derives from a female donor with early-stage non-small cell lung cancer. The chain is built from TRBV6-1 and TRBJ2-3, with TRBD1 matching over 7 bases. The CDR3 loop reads CASSLQGYGTDTQYF. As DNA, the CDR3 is TGTGCCAGCAGTCTACAGGGGTACGGCACAGATACGCAGTATTTT.